Each of the 13 T cell receptor beta chains below was sequenced from the same sample in a study of T cells in Graves' hyperthyroidism and ophthalmopathy. What was amplified from RNA transcripts were TCR beta CDR3 regions. An initial round of RT-PCR targeting the TCR CDR3 relied on the HTBI primer set. TCRdb processed the multiplex PCR reads anew with MiXCR; each CDR3 protein has one entry. The sample holds roughly 500,000 distinct CDR3 sequences; 40% to 50% are singletons and the top ten take approximately 44%. Sequenced material: peripheral blood or thyroid tissue (not recorded which). The receptors come from an adult woman with Graves' disease, either hyperthyroidism or ophthalmopathy (not recorded which).

This clonotype appeared many times. CDR3 loop: CASSLTATRTRGEQYF. DNA for the CDR3: TGTGCCAGCAGTTTGACGGCCACACGGACTCGCGGCGAGCAGTACTTC. V is TRBV12-3 or TRBV12-4 and J is TRBJ2-7, with D perhaps TRBD2 (5 bases). The V gene lost 3 bases and the J gene lost 6 bases, with 21 bases spanning the gap. This CDR3 has 16 residues.

This chain links TRBV7-9 with TRBJ1-5; D gene uncertain. This CDR3 comprises 12 residues. Germline values: CDR1 SEHNR, CDR2 FQNEAQ (reference sequence). Trimming removed 1 base from V and 7 bases from J, with 5 bases in between. The CDR3 loop reads CASSLGPQPQHF. CDR3 DNA: TGTGCCAGCAGCTTAGGGCCACAGCCCCAGCATTTT.

This clonotype was detected ten times or more. The genes are TRBV11-2 and TRBJ2-7; TRBD2 agrees at 11 bases. The CDR3 is made up of 15 amino acids. The germline CDR1 and CDR2 sequences are SGHAT and FQNNGV. The trim removed 1 base at V and 4 bases at J, leaving 3 bases unmatched. The CDR3 protein is CASSLVTSGSYEQYF. For the CDR3, the DNA is TGTGCCAGCAGCTTAGTTACTAGCGGGAGTTACGAGCAGTACTTC.

The count of this clonotype is one. V gene TRBV5-4 combines with J gene TRBJ1-5; 8 bases match TRBD1. Germline-derived CDR1 and CDR2 are SGHNT and YYREEE (reference sequence). The CDR3 is 16 amino acids. J was trimmed by 2 bases and V by 0 bases; bases with no gene match: 4. CDR3 residues: CASSLGPGQGNQPQHF. The CDR3 DNA follows: TGTGCCAGCAGCTTGGGACCGGGACAGGGCAATCAGCCCCAGCATTTT.

This sequence joins TRBV10-3 and TRBJ1-1; 8 bases align to TRBD1. Trimming removed 4 bases from V and 4 bases from J; junction bases left unmatched: 2. Germline loops: CDR1 ENHRY, CDR2 SYGVKD. There are 13 residues in the CDR3. CDR3 DNA sequence: TGTGCCATCAGTGCGCAGGGGGCCACTGAAGCTTTCTTT. Protein: CAISAQGATEAFF.

This sequence joins TRBV5-5 and TRBJ2-2; a weak D match, TRBD1 (5 bases). The CDR3 contains 14 residues. The germline V and J ends were trimmed by 2 bases and 6 bases, with 11 bases remaining between them. In germline, CDR1 is SGHKS, CDR2 YYEKEE (reference sequence). The chain's CDR3 is CASSFQGISGELFF. The CDR3 DNA follows: TGTGCCAGCAGCTTCCAGGGAATTTCCGGGGAGCTGTTTTTT.

The chain recombines TRBV20-1 with TRBJ1-1; D remains ambiguous. The CDR3 is made up of 13 amino acids. Germline V gene sequence: CDR1 DFQATT, CDR2 SNEGSKA (reference sequence). Trimming left V 8 bases short and J 1 base short, with 14 bases between. The CDR3 DNA reads TGCAGTACCTCCCGGTCCAGGAACACTGAAGCTTTCTTT. Translation: CSTSRSRNTEAFF.

This clonotype was found many times. This CDR3 is CASSSYGTGNYGYTF. The CDR3 DNA is TGCGCCAGCAGCTCCTATGGGACAGGGAACTATGGCTACACCTTC. This chain joins TRBV5-1 and TRBJ1-2, with 9 bases identical to TRBD1. J lost 2 bases, V lost 3 bases, and 5 bases had no gene match. Looked up from germline, CDR1 is SGHRS and CDR2 is YFSETQ. The CDR3 has 15 residues.

V usage is TRBV4-1 and J usage is TRBJ1-6; D not resolved. Germline CDR1 and CDR2: MGHRA and YSYEKL. The CDR3 is 13 residues long. V dropped 1 base and J dropped 13 bases, with 11 bases sitting between them. This chain's CDR3 is CASSQVDFLPLHF. CDR3 bases: TGCGCCAGCAGCCAAGTGGACTTTCTGCCCCTCCACTTT.

The J gene is TRBJ2-1, the V gene TRBV24-1; 11 bases align to TRBD2. This CDR3 region has 16 residues. CDR1 is KGHDR and CDR2 is SFDVKD in the germline V gene. V was pared by 4 bases and J by 4 bases, with 5 bases of the junction left unmatched. CDR3 DNA: TGTGCCACCAGTGACGCACTAGCGGGAGAGTACAATGAGCAGTTCTTC. Encoded protein: CATSDALAGEYNEQFF.

Here the CDR3 reads CASSPPLQGAYEQYF. The CDR3 coding sequence is TGTGCCAGCAGCCCCCCCTTACAGGGGGCTTACGAGCAGTACTTC. The V and J genes are TRBV25-1 and TRBJ2-7, with 9 bases that match TRBD1. V was clipped by 6 bases and J by 4 bases; unmatched bases: 10. The CDR3 runs to 15 residues. CDR1 is MGHDK, CDR2 SYGVNS, per germline.

This chain uses TRBV15 with TRBJ1-5; 12 bases line up with TRBD1. The CDR3 length is 16 residues. With V trimmed by 0 bases and J by 9 bases, 6 bases remained unmatched. Germline V lookup: CDR1 LNHNV, CDR2 YYDKDF (reference sequence). CDR3 sequence (DNA): TGTGCCACCAGCAGAGATCGAGGGACAGGGGGCTTGCCCCAGCATTTT. It translates to CATSRDRGTGGLPQHF.

To note about this clonotype: A much larger clonotype is one base distant, so this may be a read error. This CDR3 fails to terminate in the conserved phenylalanine or tryptophan, so it likely reflects a read error. The CDR3 region has the DNA TGCGCCAGCAGCTCTTACTCTTCCTACGAGCAGTACCTC. Protein sequence: CASSSYSSYEQYL. This rearrangement joins TRBV5-1 to TRBJ2-5; D is unclear. Matching the DNA end better, TRBJ2-7 makes the J call doubtful. Germline assignment: CDR1 SGHRS and CDR2 YFSETQ. CDR3 length: 13 residues.